A selection of T cell receptor beta chains follows, all from one sample in a study of blood T cell repertoires in COVID-19. Profiled with immunoSEQ multiplex PCR; TCRdb holds only in-frame clones, not every one. The data contain roughly 140,000 clones, more than 75% of them singletons. Specimen: peripheral blood. The receptors derive from a woman aged 60 to 75 with COVID-19, enrolled during active disease. The CDR3 runs from the conserved cysteine through the conserved F or W. A D gene is named only where the DNA matches it firmly. Not all rows give a size; the values are once, few, many and, for expanded clones, a class.

D: TRBD1
size: .
V: TRBV24-1
J: TRBJ2-2
DNA: TGTGCCACCAGTACCCAGAGCCGGGACAGGGGTCGAACCGGGGAGCTGTTTTTT
CDR3: CATSTQSRDRGRTGELFF

D: .
size: few
V: TRBV14
J: TRBJ1-2
DNA: TGTGCCAGCAGCCAACGCCTATATGGCTACACCTTC
CDR3: CASSQRLYGYTF

D: TRBD2
size: once
V: TRBV5-1
J: TRBJ2-5
DNA: TGCGCCAGCAGCTTGTCGGCGGGAGGAGGCCAAGAGACCCAGTACTTC
CDR3: CASSLSAGGGQETQYF

D: .
size: .
V: TRBV18
J: TRBJ1-1
DNA: TGTGCCAGCTTCGGGGACACTGAAGCTTTCTTT
CDR3: CASFGDTEAFF

D: .
size: .
V: TRBV19
J: TRBJ1-1
DNA: TGTGCCAGTAGTATCTATCCGGGGAGTGAAGCTTTCTTT
CDR3: CASSIYPGSEAFF

D: .
size: once
V: TRBV6-5
J: TRBJ2-3
DNA: TGTGCCAGCAGAACCGGGACACAATTCACAGATACGCAGTATTTT
CDR3: CASRTGTQFTDTQYF

D: TRBD2
size: .
V: TRBV2
J: TRBJ2-1
DNA: TGTGCCAGTTGGGAGGGACGGGAGCAGTTCTTC
CDR3: CASWEGREQFF

D: .
size: .
V: TRBV24-1
J: TRBJ1-5
DNA: TGTGCCACCAGTGATATGGGGCTTCAGCCCCAGCATTTT
CDR3: CATSDMGLQPQHF

D: .
size: .
V: TRBV6-5
J: TRBJ1-6
DNA: TGTGCCAGCAGTTACGGTTTGGCCCATAATAATTCACCCCTCCACTTT
CDR3: CASSYGLAHNNSPLHF

D: TRBD1
size: .
V: TRBV19
J: TRBJ1-2
DNA: TGTGCCAGTAGCACCCAACAGGGGATCGGTGGCTACACCTTC
CDR3: CASSTQQGIGGYTF

D: .
size: .
V: TRBV19
J: TRBJ2-3
DNA: TGTGCCAGTAGTATGGCGGGCGTTCCAGATACGCAGTATTTT
CDR3: CASSMAGVPDTQYF

D: TRBD2
size: .
V: TRBV2
J: TRBJ2-3
DNA: TGTGCCAGCAGTGGACTAGCGGGGGGTGCAGATACGCAGTATTTT
CDR3: CASSGLAGGADTQYF

D: .
size: .
V: TRBV9
J: TRBJ2-1
DNA: TGTGCCAGCAGCGTAGTTGGCGGAGAGTACAATGAGCAGTTCTTC
CDR3: CASSVVGGEYNEQFF

D: .
size: .
V: TRBV9
J: TRBJ1-5
DNA: TGTGCCAGCAGCGCCGGAGGGAAGAGCAATCAGCCCCAGCATTTT
CDR3: CASSAGGKSNQPQHF

D: TRBD1
size: few
V: TRBV15
J: TRBJ1-2
DNA: TGTGCCACCAGCAGAGCCGGGACAGGCGTTGGCTACACCTTC
CDR3: CATSRAGTGVGYTF

D: .
size: few
V: TRBV6-5
J: TRBJ2-1
DNA: TGTGCCAGAGGAAATGGGAGAGACAATGAGCAGTTCTTC
CDR3: CARGNGRDNEQFF

D: .
size: .
V: TRBV5-4
J: TRBJ1-4
DNA: TGTGCCAGCAGCTCCCCCCTAGACGAAAAACTGTTTTTT
CDR3: CASSSPLDEKLFF

D: .
size: .
V: TRBV29-1
J: TRBJ2-1
DNA: TGCAGCGTTGATGATAGGGGCTCCTACAATGAGCAGTTCTTC
CDR3: CSVDDRGSYNEQFF

D: .
size: .
V: TRBV18
J: TRBJ1-2
DNA: TGTGCCAGCTCACCAGGGGCAGGGGCTGATGGCTACACCTTC
CDR3: CASSPGAGADGYTF

D: TRBD1
size: .
V: TRBV30
J: TRBJ1-6
DNA: TGTGCCTGGACTCGTCGACAGGGGAACAATTCACCCCTCCACTTT
CDR3: CAWTRRQGNNSPLHF

D: .
size: .
V: TRBV6-5
J: TRBJ1-2
DNA: TGTGCCAGCAGAAGGGACAAAGTCCTCTCTGGCTACACCTTC
CDR3: CASRRDKVLSGYTF

D: TRBD1
size: .
V: TRBV6-5
J: TRBJ1-2
DNA: TGTGCCAGCAGTCGACAGGGGATCTATGGCTACACCTTC
CDR3: CASSRQGIYGYTF

D: TRBD1
size: .
V: TRBV4-1
J: TRBJ1-2
DNA: TGCGCCAGCAGCCAAGAAGAGGGGGACAGCCGCCTCTATGGCTACACCTTC
CDR3: CASSQEEGDSRLYGYTF

D: TRBD2
size: .
V: TRBV29-1
J: TRBJ2-1
DNA: TGCAGCGTTGAAACCGCTAGCGGGATTGAGAATGAGCAGTTCTTC
CDR3: CSVETASGIENEQFF

D: TRBD1
size: once
V: TRBV7-3
J: TRBJ1-2
DNA: TGTGCCAGCAGCCTCCGGGACAGGGCTGGCTACACCTTC
CDR3: CASSLRDRAGYTF

D: TRBD1
size: .
V: TRBV6-6
J: TRBJ1-5
DNA: TGTGCCAGCAGTATTTCCGGGACAGGGAATCAGCCCCAGCATTTT
CDR3: CASSISGTGNQPQHF

D: TRBD1
size: .
V: TRBV6-4
J: TRBJ2-6
DNA: TGTGCCAGAAAGGACAGGTATTGCTCTGGGGCCAACGTCCTGACTTTC
CDR3: CARKDRYCSGANVLTF

D: TRBD1
size: .
V: TRBV7-8
J: TRBJ2-2
DNA: TGTGCCAGCAGCTACCAGCCAGGACAGGGAAGCACCGGGGAGCTGTTTTTT
CDR3: CASSYQPGQGSTGELFF

D: TRBD1
size: .
V: TRBV5-1
J: TRBJ2-5
DNA: TGCGCCAGCAGCTTGGCCATGGGACAGCTGCTACAAGAGACCCAGTACTTC
CDR3: CASSLAMGQLLQETQYF

D: TRBD2
size: .
V: TRBV5-5
J: TRBJ2-3
DNA: TGTGCCAGCAGCTTGGGTAGCGGGAGGGCCGGAGATACGCAGTATTTT
CDR3: CASSLGSGRAGDTQYF

D: TRBD1
size: once
V: TRBV6-5
J: TRBJ2-3
DNA: TGTGCCAGCACCACCGGGGACAGGGTGCCAGATACGCAGTATTTT
CDR3: CASTTGDRVPDTQYF

D: .
size: few
V: TRBV5-1
J: TRBJ1-6
DNA: TGCGCCAGCAGCTTGGCGGGGGGCGCCTATAATTCACCCCTCCACTTT
CDR3: CASSLAGGAYNSPLHF

D: .
size: .
V: TRBV5-4
J: TRBJ1-2
DNA: TGTGCCAGCAGCTTGGGGCAGTCCTATGGCTACACCTTC
CDR3: CASSLGQSYGYTF

D: .
size: .
V: TRBV19
J: TRBJ2-3
DNA: TGTGCCAGTAGTGCCCGTACTTCTAGCACAGATACGCAGTATTTT
CDR3: CASSARTSSTDTQYF

D: .
size: .
V: TRBV6-5
J: TRBJ1-3
DNA: TGTGCCAGCAGTTATTCCACAGGGCGCTCTGGAAACACCATATATTTT
CDR3: CASSYSTGRSGNTIYF

D: TRBD2
size: .
V: TRBV12-5
J: TRBJ2-7
DNA: TGTGCTAGTGGTTTGGCTAGCGGGAACTACGAGCAGTACTTC
CDR3: CASGLASGNYEQYF

D: .
size: few
V: TRBV19
J: TRBJ2-1
DNA: TGTGCCAGTAGTTCCGCAGGGGGGAGCAATGAGCAGTTCTTC
CDR3: CASSSAGGSNEQFF

D: .
size: .
V: TRBV12-3/TRBV12-4
J: TRBJ1-6
DNA: TGTGCCAGCAACTTACAGGGTAACTCACCCCTCCACTTT
CDR3: CASNLQGNSPLHF

D: .
size: .
V: TRBV5-1
J: TRBJ2-3
DNA: TGCGCCAGCAGCTTGGGGCGGAGCACAGATACGCAGTATTTT
CDR3: CASSLGRSTDTQYF

D: .
size: .
V: TRBV6-6
J: TRBJ1-3
DNA: TGTGCCAGCAGCCCCGGGGGGGGTACCGGAAACACCATATATTTT
CDR3: CASSPGGGTGNTIYF

D: .
size: .
V: TRBV29-1
J: TRBJ1-1
DNA: TGCAGCTCGAGCCGGGGGGCGAACACTGAAGCTTTCTTT
CDR3: CSSSRGANTEAFF